The clone carrying this TCR beta chain was detected a few times. The antigen remains unidentified. This sample is drawn from a study of a mutant IDH1 vaccine in newly diagnosed glioma. The overall study: Eight vaccine doses were administered to patients at weeks 1, 3, 5, 7, 11, 15, 19 and 23. Once 4-6 weeks had passed after radiotherapy alone, vaccination started, or it started with temozolomide cycles. Averaging around 40 years of age, treated patients were about 60% male and approximately 40% female. Therapy received beforehand was radiotherapy, temozolomide, or both, with most patients given both.

The V and J ends lost 1 base and 3 bases respectively, with 9 bases between them. The germline gives CDR1 SNHLY, CDR2 FYNNEI. The CDR3 runs 15 residues. Time point described: week 23, last vaccination. Doses of 300 ug of mutant IDH1 20-mer peptide were given with topical imiquimod. Profiled with immunoSEQ multiplex PCR; TCRdb holds only in-frame clones, not every one. The table records just under 45,000 clones, under 95% of them present only once. This clonotype was sampled from a man between 50 and 59 years old with glioma. The chain recombines TRBV2 with TRBJ2-2; D is unresolved. The material sequenced was PBMCs, taken from a glioma patient whose treatment included an IDH1 peptide vaccine. The CDR3 DNA follows: TGTGCCAGCAGTGAAGAATTGGGGTACACCGGGGAGCTGTTTTTT. This codes for CASSEELGYTGELFF.